A single sample is the source of the 13 T cell receptor beta chains below, sequenced in a study of cytomegalovirus exposure and HLA in healthy donors. It was with 60 Vbeta and 13 Jbeta primers that the PCR ran. Assay: immunoSEQ multiplex PCR; the TCRdb copy retains only in-frame clones and omits some. The profile shows 100,000 to 150,000 clones, approximately 80% of them singletons. Sequenced: PBMCs. Receptor source: a woman between 40 and 50 years old in good health and CMV-seronegative.

This clone was detected a few times. The V call is TRBV29-1, the J call TRBJ1-1; no clear D gene. CDR3 size: 11 residues. V was clipped by 5 bases and J by 1 base, with 5 bases between them. In germline, CDR1 is SQVTM, CDR2 ANQGSEA. CDR3 DNA sequence: TGCAGCGTTAACAGGAACACTGAAGCTTTCTTT. It encodes CSVNRNTEAFF. Variable domain in full (rest from reference TRBV29-1 and TRBJ1-1): SAVISQKPSRDICQRGTSLTIQCQVDSQVTMMFWYRQQPGQSLTLIATANQGSEATYESGFVIDKFPISRPNLTFSTLTVSNMSPEDSSIYLCSVNRNTEAFFGQGTRLTVV.

Only a few counts were recorded for this clone. CDR3 sequence (DNA): TGTGCCACCAGCAGGGGACTGAATGAAAAACTGTTTTTT. Translation gives CATSRGLNEKLFF. The J gene is TRBJ1-4, the V gene TRBV15; D possibly corresponds to TRBD1 (5 bases). The length of the CDR3 is 13 residues. The germline CDR1 and CDR2 sequences are LNHNV and YYDKDF (reference sequence). The germline V and J ends were trimmed by 3 bases and 5 bases, with 7 bases remaining between them.

The chain combines TRBV11-1 with TRBJ2-1; unclear D gene. V gave up 6 bases and J gave up 3 bases, with 6 bases separating them. Germline V lookup: CDR1 SGHAT, CDR2 FQDESV (reference sequence). CDR3 length: 12 amino acids. CDR3 nucleotide sequence: TGTGCCAGCAGGTCGGGCTACAATGAGCAGTTCTTC. Amino acid sequence: CASRSGYNEQFF. Together with reference TRBV11-1 and TRBJ2-1, the CDR3 gives the full variable domain: EAEVAQSPRYKITEKSQAVAFWCDPISGHATLYWYRQILGQGPELLVQFQDESVVDDSQLPKDRFSAERLKGVDSTLKIQPAELGDSAMYLCASRSGYNEQFFGPGTRLTVL.

The chain recombines TRBV5-1 with TRBJ2-2; 8 bases align to TRBD1. CDR1 and CDR2 from the germline V gene are SGHRS and YFSETQ. J gave up 5 bases and V 3 bases, and 12 bases lay outside the gene matches. The CDR3 covers 17 residues. CDR3 loop: CASSSRIGQGGTGELFF. In DNA, the CDR3 is TGCGCCAGCAGCTCGCGGATAGGACAGGGAGGTACCGGGGAGCTGTTTTTT. Looking up the rest from reference TRBV5-1 and TRBJ2-2 gives the full variable domain: KAGVTQTPRYLIKTRGQQVTLSCSPISGHRSVSWYQQTPGQGLQFLFEYFSETQRNKGNFPGRFSGRQFSNSRSEMNVSTLELGDSALYLCASSSRIGQGGTGELFFGEGSRLTVL.

The chain carries TRBV5-1 and TRBJ1-1; 8 bases agree with TRBD1. This CDR3 spans 15 amino acids. The V and J ends lost 3 bases and 4 bases, in that order; junction bases with no gene match: 8. Germline V gene lookup returns CDR1 SGHRS and CDR2 YFSETQ. The CDR3 coding sequence is TGCGCCAGCAGCTCTCTTGGACAGGGCGGCACTGAAGCTTTCTTT. Its protein is CASSSLGQGGTEAFF.

This sequence joins TRBV19 and TRBJ1-2; no definite D call. In germline, CDR1 is LNHDA, CDR2 SQIVND (reference sequence). Between the trimmed V and J ends, which lost 3 bases and 12 bases, there was a span of 20 bases. CDR3 length: 14 residues. CDR3 sequence: CASSIRSGLREDTF. Written as DNA, the CDR3 is TGTGCCAGTAGTATTCGATCCGGACTAAGGGAGGACACCTTC.

In nucleotides, the CDR3 is TGCGCCAGCAGCCAAGAACAGGGGGGCAACACTGAAGCTTTCTTT. Translated, it gives CASSQEQGGNTEAFF. The chain has TRBV4-3 and TRBJ1-1, with 8 bases lining up with TRBD1. The trim removed 0 bases at V and 2 bases at J, leaving 2 bases unmatched. Per germline, CDR1 LGHNA and CDR2 YSLEER. CDR3 length: 15 amino acids.

This clone appeared a single time. The chain is built from TRBV7-9 and TRBJ1-4, with TRBD1 matching 9 bases. The CDR3 consists of 16 residues. Germline CDR1 is SEHNR and CDR2 is FQNEAQ (reference sequence). J lost 8 bases, V lost 4 bases, and 11 bases had no gene match. For the CDR3, the DNA is TGTGCCAGCAGCTCCGACAGGGGGGGCTGGGAAGAAAAACTGTTTTTT. Translated: CASSSDRGGWEEKLFF.

This clone was seen just once. The rearrangement joins TRBV5-6 to TRBJ1-1; D uncertain. The CDR3 runs to 14 residues. The V gene's germline CDR1 is SGHDT and CDR2 YYEEEE. Trimming shortened V by 0 bases and J by 3 bases, and 9 bases separated the two germline ends. The CDR3 coding sequence is TGTGCCAGCAGCTTGGAGTGGCGGGACACTGAAGCTTTCTTT. It translates to CASSLEWRDTEAFF.

This clone was seen only once. The rearrangement joins TRBV6-5 to TRBJ1-1; a possible D gene is TRBD1 (6 bases). V was shortened by 10 bases and J by 4 bases, with 16 bases between the two germline ends. Germline V gene lookup returns CDR1 MNHEY and CDR2 SVGAGI. The CDR3 runs to 13 residues. In nucleotides, the CDR3 is TGTGCCACCCGTACAGGGCGTTTCACTGAAGCTTTCTTT. Residues: CATRTGRFTEAFF.

The chain uses TRBV6-6 and TRBJ2-2; 7 bases line up with TRBD1. The CDR3 length is 15 residues. V dropped 5 bases and J dropped 2; count of bases not matched to a gene: 5. CDR1 and CDR2 from the germline V gene are MNHNY and SVGAGI (reference sequence). Written as DNA, the CDR3 is TGTGCCAGCAGTCTCCGGGACAGAAACACCGGGGAGCTGTTTTTT. This sequence encodes CASSLRDRNTGELFF.

This clone showed up just a few times. The CDR3 here is CASSPRQGIYGYTF. CDR3 DNA: TGTGCCAGCAGCCCGCGACAGGGTATCTATGGCTACACCTTC. The chain has TRBV9 and TRBJ1-2; TRBD1 matches 7 bases. Trimming removed 4 bases from V and 4 bases from J; junction bases left unmatched: 7. The CDR3 is 14 residues long. Germline V gene lookup returns CDR1 SGDLS and CDR2 YYNGEE.

CDR3 protein: CASSGGTANSNQPQHF. In nucleotides, the CDR3 is TGTGCCAGCAGCGGCGGGACAGCTAATAGCAATCAGCCCCAGCATTTT. V is TRBV9 and J is TRBJ1-5; 7 bases match TRBD1. V gave up 3 bases and J gave up 0 bases; unmatched junction bases: 6. The germline gives CDR1 SGDLS, CDR2 YYNGEE. This CDR3 is built from 16 residues.